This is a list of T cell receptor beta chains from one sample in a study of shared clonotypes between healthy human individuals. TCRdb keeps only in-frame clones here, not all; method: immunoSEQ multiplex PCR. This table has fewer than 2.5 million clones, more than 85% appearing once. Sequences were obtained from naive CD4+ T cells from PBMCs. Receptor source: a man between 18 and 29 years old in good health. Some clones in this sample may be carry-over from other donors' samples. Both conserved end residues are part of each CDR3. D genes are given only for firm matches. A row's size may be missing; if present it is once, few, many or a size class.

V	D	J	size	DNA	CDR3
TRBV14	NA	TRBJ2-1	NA	TGTGCCAGCAGCCAAGAAAGGAAAGAGCAGTTCTTC	CASSQERKEQFF
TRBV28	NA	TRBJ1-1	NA	TGTGCCACCCTTCCCCCGAACACTGAAGCTTTCTTT	CATLPPNTEAFF
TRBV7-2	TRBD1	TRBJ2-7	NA	TGTGCCAGCAGCCAGCAGGGGACAGGGCTATACGAGCAGTACTTC	CASSQQGTGLYEQYF
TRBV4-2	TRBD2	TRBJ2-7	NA	TGTGCCAGCAGCCAAATCGAGGGGAGGGGAAACTACGAGCAGTACTTC	CASSQIEGRGNYEQYF
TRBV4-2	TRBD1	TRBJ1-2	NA	TGTGCCAGCAGCCGGGGGGACCCGGACAGGGACCCCTATGGCTACACCTTC	CASSRGDPDRDPYGYTF
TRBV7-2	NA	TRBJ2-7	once	TGTGCCAGCAGCTCCACCAGGGGCCCCTACGAGCAGTACTTC	CASSSTRGPYEQYF
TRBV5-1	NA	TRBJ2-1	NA	TGCGCCAGCAGCCAGGGGCACAATGAGCAGTTCTTC	CASSQGHNEQFF
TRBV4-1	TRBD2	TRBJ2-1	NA	TGCGCCAGCAGCCAATATTCTAGCGGGAGGGCGTTTTTTGGCAATGAGCAGTTCTTC	CASSQYSSGRAFFGNEQFF
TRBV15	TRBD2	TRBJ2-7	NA	TGTGCCACCAGCGGGACTAGCGGTACACTCTACGAGCAGTACTTC	CATSGTSGTLYEQYF
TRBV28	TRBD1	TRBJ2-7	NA	TGTGCCGTGGGCCGGGGACAGGCTTTCTCCTACGAGCAGTACTTC	CAVGRGQAFSYEQYF
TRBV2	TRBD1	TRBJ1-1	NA	TGTGCCAGCAGTGGGGACAGGGGTGATGGGACTGAAGCTTTCTTT	CASSGDRGDGTEAFF
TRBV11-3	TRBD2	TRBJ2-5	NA	TGTGCCAGCAGCTTCCGCGGTAGCGGGAGGGCTAGAGGGGAGACCCAGTACTTC	CASSFRGSGRARGETQYF
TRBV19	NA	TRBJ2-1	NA	TGTGCCAGTAGTAACCGCGGCCTGGCCTACAATGAGCAGTTCTTC	CASSNRGLAYNEQFF
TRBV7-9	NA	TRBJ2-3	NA	TGTGCCAGCAGCTTAGTAGGTCTAGTGGCAGATACGCAGTATTTT	CASSLVGLVADTQYF
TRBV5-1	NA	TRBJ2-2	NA	TGCGCCAGCAGCTTGACGGGACTAGCAGGGGGCCGGGAGCTGTTTTTT	CASSLTGLAGGRELFF
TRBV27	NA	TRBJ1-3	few	TGTGCCAGCAGACGAGGGGCTGGAAACACCATATATTTT	CASRRGAGNTIYF
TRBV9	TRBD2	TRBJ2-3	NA	TGTGCCAGCAGCGGTACTAGCGGGAGCACAGATACGCAGTATTTT	CASSGTSGSTDTQYF
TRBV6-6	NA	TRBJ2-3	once	TGTGCCAGCAGTCCGAGTGTCGATACGCAGTATTTT	CASSPSVDTQYF
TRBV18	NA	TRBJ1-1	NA	TGTGCCAGCTCACCAGAACAGGGAATGAACACTGAAGCTTTCTTT	CASSPEQGMNTEAFF
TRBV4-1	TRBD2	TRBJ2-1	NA	TGCGCCAGCAGCCAATTTGTAGATTCGGGAGGGCAGTTCTTC	CASSQFVDSGGQFF
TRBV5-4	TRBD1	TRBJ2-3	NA	TGTGCCAGCAGCAGATCCGGGACAGGGGCAGATACGCAGTATTTT	CASSRSGTGADTQYF
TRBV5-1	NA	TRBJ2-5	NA	TGCGCCAGCAGCGTAACTCAAGAGACCCAGTACTTC	CASSVTQETQYF